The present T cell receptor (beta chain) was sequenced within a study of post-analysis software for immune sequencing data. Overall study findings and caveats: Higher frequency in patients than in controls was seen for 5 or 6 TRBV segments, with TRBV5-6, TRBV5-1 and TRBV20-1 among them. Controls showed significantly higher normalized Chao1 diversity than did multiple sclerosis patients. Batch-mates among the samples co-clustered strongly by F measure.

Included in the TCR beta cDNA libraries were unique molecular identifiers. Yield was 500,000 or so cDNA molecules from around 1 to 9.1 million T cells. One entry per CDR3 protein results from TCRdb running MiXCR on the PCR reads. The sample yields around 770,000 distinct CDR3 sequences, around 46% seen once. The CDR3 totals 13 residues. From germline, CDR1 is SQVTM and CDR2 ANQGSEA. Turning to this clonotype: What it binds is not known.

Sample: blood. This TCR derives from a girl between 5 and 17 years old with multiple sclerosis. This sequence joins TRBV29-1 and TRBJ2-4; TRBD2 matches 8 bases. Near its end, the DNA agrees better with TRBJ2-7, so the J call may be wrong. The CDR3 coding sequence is TGCAGCGTTTGGGGGCTAGCGGGCTACGAGCAGTACTTC. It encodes CSVWGLAGYEQYF.